These T cell receptor beta chains were read from a single sample in a study of cytomegalovirus exposure and HLA in healthy donors. Clones were sequenced by immunoSEQ multiplex PCR, and TCRdb holds only the in-frame ones, with some missing. The data hold some 140,000 clones, with over 70% observed a single time. Sequenced input: PBMCs. These receptor sequences come from a man younger than 35 in good health and CMV-seronegative. Each CDR3 is given with its conserved first and last residue. Clone size appears in some rows only: once, few, many, or a class for an expanded clone.

V | size | CDR3
TRBV7-9 | NA | CASSSPGQGGTQYF
TRBV7-9 | once | CASSFGQGEGNQPQHF
TRBV27 | once | CASRGAGWVKNQPQHF
TRBV19 | NA | CASSIGSGGYNEQFF
TRBV28 | NA | CASSFGTAGNQPQHF
TRBV7-2 | once | CASSLYSGGVSTEAFF
TRBV4-1 | NA | CASSQDQGVGWGYTF
TRBV25-1 | NA | CASSDPVLGDTEAFF
TRBV10-3 | few | CAIESTGYGYTF
TRBV30 | NA | CAWSPEWETQYF
TRBV6-5 | NA | CASSYTRGRTNEKLFF
TRBV5-1 | NA | CASSLFGSVEGTDTQYF
TRBV5-6 | NA | CASSLTFSYGYTF
TRBV2 | few | CASSVNRGALYF
TRBV7-9 | NA | CASSLKGGNSPLHF
TRBV30 | NA | CAQYLDGPGFYGYTF